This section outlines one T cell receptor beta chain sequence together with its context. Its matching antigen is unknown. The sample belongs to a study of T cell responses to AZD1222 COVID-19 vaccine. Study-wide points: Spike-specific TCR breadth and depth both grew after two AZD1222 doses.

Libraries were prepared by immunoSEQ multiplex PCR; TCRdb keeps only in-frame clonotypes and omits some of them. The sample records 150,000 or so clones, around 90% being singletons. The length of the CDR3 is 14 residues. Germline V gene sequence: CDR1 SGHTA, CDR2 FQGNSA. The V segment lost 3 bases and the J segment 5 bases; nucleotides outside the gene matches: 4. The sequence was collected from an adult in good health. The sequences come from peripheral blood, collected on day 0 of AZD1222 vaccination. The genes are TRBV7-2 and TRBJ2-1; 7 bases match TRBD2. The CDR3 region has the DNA TGTGCCAGCAGCTTGGGGGGGTCGGACAATGAGCAGTTCTTC. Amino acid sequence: CASSLGGSDNEQFF. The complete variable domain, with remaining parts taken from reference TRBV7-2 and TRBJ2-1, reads GAGVSQSPSNKVTEKGKDVELRCDPISGHTALYWYRQSLGQGLEFLIYFQGNSAPDKSGLPSDRFSAERTGGSVSTLTIQRTQQEDSAVYLCASSLGGSDNEQFFGPGTRLTVL.